This TCR beta chain comes out of a study of technical replicates of blood from a handful of donors (dated by TCRdb to 2016 to 2017). The library was obtained by the immunoSEQ multiplex PCR assay. The table comes from immuneACCESS by way of TCRdb, which keeps in-frame sequences with V and J called. Part of the clones is missing from these tables; in studies checked, under half for an unresolved V gene and the rest for unknown reasons. The table for this sample lists about 99,000 clones; about 95% of them were counted only once. About 0.21% of the sample goes to the ten largest clones. Note on this clone: Its binding antigen is unknown. No much larger clone exists at a distance of one base, and base qualities are not known.

The TCR sequence derives from a human donor in good health. The sample taken for sequencing was T cells isolated from PBMCs.

The DNA sequence is TGCGCCAGCAGCTCACCCGTAGCTCCTGAAGCTTTCTTT. Its product reads: CASSSPVAPEAFF. Recombination joined TRBV5-1 with TRBJ1-1, with the D gene not clear enough to name. The CDR3, cysteine through phenylalanine, is 13 amino acids long. Solely the CDR3 DNA is kept, with 39 bases framed from the first base. The germline V gene sets CDR1 to SGHRS and CDR2 to YFSETQ. Between the V and J ends, shortened by 3 bases and 6 bases respectively, the junction contains 12 bases.